This T cell receptor (beta chain) came from a study of T cell repertoires in cytomegalovirus infection. On the study more broadly: Both CMV infection and a matching HLA type were indicated by public TCR beta signatures. General observations from the study: Carriage of CMV together with the relevant HLA was identifiable through cumulative public TCR beta family frequency. The ex vivo response was dominated by HLA-C-restricted CMV-specific TCR beta clonotypes.

The CDR3 consists of 16 residues. Looked up from germline, CDR1 is SGHTA and CDR2 is FQGNSA. Trimming stripped 0 bases from V and 4 bases from J, with 15 bases between. This clonotype was seen ten or more times. Its cognate antigen is unknown. TCRdb re-called the reads through MiXCR, storing one row per CDR3 protein. The sample includes 400,000 or so distinct CDR3 sequences, approximately 32% of them seen just once. This sequence was found in a human donor in good health (CMV status not recorded). Some clones in this sample may be carry-over from other donors' samples. What was sequenced was PBMCs. V usage is TRBV7-2 and J usage is TRBJ2-5; maybe TRBD2 (5 bases). CDR3 in DNA: TGTGCCAGCAGCTTAGCGGAGGCACCTAGTAGAGAGACCCAGTACTTC. It yields the protein CASSLAEAPSRETQYF.